This T cell receptor (beta chain) was observed in a study of identical twins. In TCRdb, the 5' RACE reads were re-called with MiXCR into one record per CDR3 protein. Of 1,800,000 or so distinct CDR3 sequences in the sample, around a third were seen once. About this clonotype: Relative to the germline gene, one junction end is altered; a read error may explain this.

Germline V gives CDR1 LGHDT, CDR2 YNNKEL (reference sequence). This CDR3 comprises 17 residues. The V and J genes are TRBV3-1 and TRBJ2-1; TRBD1 matches at 8 bases. The source of this sequence is a newborn girl in good health. The sample consisted of cord blood. CDR3 nucleotide sequence: TGTGCCGGCAGCCAAGAGGGGAGGACAGGGAGCTACAATGAGCAGTTCTTC. This encodes CAGSQEGRTGSYNEQFF.